This TCR beta chain was documented in a study of OX40 agonist ivuxolimab in advanced cancers. On the study more broadly: Ivuxolimab, an agonistic anti-OX40 (CD134) antibody, was given to patients. Three patients showed partial responses: one hepatocellular carcinoma and two cutaneous melanoma cases. General study points: Also present in some nonresponders was a low level of normalized T-cell clonal expansion.

With baseline, cycle 4 day 1, and cycle 7 day 1 as timepoints, blood was sampled. Germline V gives CDR1 SGHRS, CDR2 YFSETQ. V dropped 0 bases and J dropped 1 base, with 5 bases sitting between them. The CDR3 is made up of 14 amino acids. Assay: immunoSEQ multiplex PCR; the TCRdb copy retains only in-frame clones and omits some. The sample holds around 75,000 clones, approximately 81% seen once. Worth noting for this clone: Its antigen remains unidentified. Other nucleotide sequences in the sample specify the same CDR3.

The J gene is TRBJ1-3, the V gene TRBV5-1; D is unclear. Sequencing used CD4+ or CD8+ T cells sorted from blood, obtained in a trial of the OX40 agonist ivuxolimab. This clonotype was obtained from an adult with an advanced solid tumor such as melanoma, head and neck, liver or kidney cancer. CDR3 residues: CASSLAGSGNTIYF. The CDR3 DNA reads as TGCGCCAGCAGCTTGGCTGGTTCTGGAAACACCATATATTTT.